This T cell receptor beta chain is drawn from a study of response to subunit inactivated influenza vaccine. The germline V gene encodes CDR1 LGHNT and CDR2 FRNRAP. Between the trimmed V and J ends, which lost 7 bases and 2 bases, there was a span of 12 bases. This CDR3 region has 14 residues. In TCRdb, the RT-PCR reads were re-called with MiXCR into one record per CDR3 protein. Among 430,000 or so distinct CDR3 sequences, over 9.5% were seen once, and the ten largest hold less than 15%. Material: PBMCs from blood, obtained more than 35 days after vaccination. This TCR was sampled from a man aged 45-65 years who received an inactivated influenza vaccine. This sequence joins TRBV12-5 and TRBJ1-3, with D maybe TRBD1 (6 bases). The CDR3: CASASGAAGNTIYF. DNA for the CDR3: TGTGCTAGTGCCTCGGGGGCGGCTGGAAACACCATATATTTT.